The present entry profiles one T cell receptor (beta chain) with its context. What it binds is not known. Libraries were prepared by immunoSEQ multiplex PCR; TCRdb keeps only in-frame clonotypes and omits some of them. The table records 25,000 to 35,000 clones, roughly 88% of them present only once. This sample was taken from a study of blood T cell dynamics during melanoma immunotherapy. Time point noted: week 3, after first cycle of checkpoint inhibitor. Disease control meant complete response, partial response or stable disease at 12 weeks. Germline CDR1 is SGHDN and CDR2 is FVKESK. The CDR3 is made up of 15 amino acids. V trimming: 5 bases; J trimming: 10 bases; junction bases outside the gene matches: 7. Findings and caveats of the study: Disease-control patients' PBMC repertoires became either more clonal or more diverse at W3. The study could not tell melanoma-specific clones from general immune activation.

This TCR was recovered from a human donor with melanoma. The V gene is TRBV14, the J gene TRBJ2-5; 16 bases agree with TRBD2. The starting material was blood, obtained from a patient treated with checkpoint blockade. CDR3 amino acids: CASSALGLAGGVQYF. CDR3 in DNA: TGTGCCAGCAGCGCCCTGGGACTAGCGGGAGGGGTCCAGTACTTC.